The 3 T cell receptor beta chains below come from one sample, sequenced in a study of T-cell reconstitution after alpha-beta-depleted transplantation in children. The TCRbeta library incorporated unique molecular identifiers. Via MiXCR, TCRdb re-called the PCR reads, giving one row per CDR3 protein. The sample lists around 22,000 distinct CDR3 sequences, approximately 11% occurring once. The material sequenced was PBMCs from the stem cell graft donor, taken from the stem cell graft. The source of these receptors is a human donor who donated a stem cell graft to a child with chronic granulomatous disease.

To note about this clonotype: A much larger clone differs from this one at a single base, so this may be a read error. CDR3 nucleotide sequence: TGCGCCAGCAGCTTGGGGCAGCTAGAAAACAGTCAGTACTTC. It is translated as CASSLGQLENSQYF. The V gene is TRBV5-1, the J gene TRBJ2-4; D remains ambiguous. The CDR3 extends over 14 amino acids. The germline CDR1 and CDR2 sequences are SGHRS and YFSETQ.

By share, this clonotype counts as medium-sized (0.01 to 0.1%). CDR3 region: CASSLSGGRATDTQYF. CDR3 DNA: TGTGCCAGCAGCTTATCCGGCGGGAGGGCCACAGATACGCAGTATTTT. The chain joins TRBV7-9 to TRBJ2-3, with TRBD2 matching over 9 bases. V shed 2 bases and J 2 bases; nucleotides not matched to a gene: 5. CDR3 length: 16 amino acids. Germline CDR1 reads SEHNR; CDR2 reads FQNEAQ (reference sequence).

The chain couples TRBV10-3 to TRBJ2-5; the match to TRBD2 covers 7 bases. Per the germline V gene, CDR1 is ENHRY and CDR2 is SYGVKD. The V gene end was trimmed by 3 bases and the J gene end by 1 base; junction bases not matched to a gene: 5. This CDR3 has 15 amino acids. The CDR3 nucleotides read TGTGCCATCAGTGAATTTACGGGGGGCCAAGAGACCCAGTACTTC. Encoded protein: CAISEFTGGQETQYF.